What follows are 26 T cell receptor beta chains derived from one specimen sequenced in a study of T cell responses to AZD1222 COVID-19 vaccine. This table comes from immunoSEQ multiplex PCR, and its TCRdb copy is limited to in-frame clones, with some not included. The sample shows around 160,000 clones, around 89% of them seen only once. Sequencing was performed on peripheral blood, taken on day 0 of AZD1222 vaccination. These receptors were taken from an adult in good health.

Comments on this clone: Other DNA sequences in this specimen translate into the identical CDR3. This chain uses TRBV6-5 with TRBJ1-2, with D possibly being TRBD1 (5 bases). This CDR3 comprises 12 residues. CDR1 and CDR2 from the germline V gene are MNHEY and SVGAGI. Between the trimmed V and J ends, which lost 6 bases and 5 bases, there was a span of 10 bases. The CDR3, as DNA: TGTGCCAGCAGCCCCGACAGATATGGCTACACCTTC. Translation: CASSPDRYGYTF.

The V and J genes are TRBV18 and TRBJ1-2, with D possibly TRBD1 on 6 matching bases. This CDR3 spans 15 amino acids. Trimming cost V 8 bases and J 3 bases, with 19 bases left between them. Per germline, CDR1 KGHSH and CDR2 LQKENI. This chain's CDR3 is CASNGGGHRDYGYTF. As DNA, the CDR3 is TGTGCCAGCAACGGAGGGGGGCACAGGGACTATGGCTACACCTTC.

CDR3: CASSLAYRAAYGYTF. CDR3 nucleotides: TGTGCCAGCAGCTTAGCCTACAGGGCCGCCTATGGCTACACCTTC. The chain links TRBV7-2 to TRBJ1-2; tentative D call: TRBD1 (6 bases). Germline V lookup: CDR1 SGHTA, CDR2 FQGNSA. V lost 0 bases to trimming and J lost 4 bases, with 12 bases between them. CDR3 length: 15 amino acids. Supplemented by reference TRBV7-2 and TRBJ1-2, the full variable domain reads GAGVSQSPSNKVTEKGKDVELRCDPISGHTALYWYRQSLGQGLEFLIYFQGNSAPDKSGLPSDRFSAERTGGSVSTLTIQRTQQEDSAVYLCASSLAYRAAYGYTFGSGTRLTVV.

V usage is TRBV10-3 and J usage is TRBJ2-5; 14 positions agree with TRBD2. The V segment lost 6 bases and the J segment 5 bases; nucleotides outside the gene matches: 2. Germline assignment: CDR1 ENHRY and CDR2 SYGVKD. The CDR3 loop spans 14 amino acids. CDR3 nucleotides: TGTGCCATCAGCGGGACTAGCGGGAGCGAGACCCAGTACTTC. This encodes CAISGTSGSETQYF.

In this sample, this clone turned up once. The chain is built from TRBV9 and TRBJ1-5; D gene unclear. Germline values: CDR1 SGDLS, CDR2 YYNGEE. This CDR3 contains 15 residues. V was cut by 0 bases and J by 2 bases, with 9 bases left in between. The CDR3 here is CASSVGQARNQPQHF. DNA of the CDR3: TGTGCCAGCAGCGTAGGGCAGGCCCGCAATCAGCCCCAGCATTTT.

In this sample, this clone turned up once. V is TRBV3-1 (or the pseudogene TRBV3-2) and J is TRBJ2-5; 8 positions agree with TRBD2. V shed 0 bases and J 1 base; nucleotides not matched to a gene: 10. Per the germline V gene, CDR1 is LGHDT and CDR2 is YNNKEL (reference sequence). The CDR3 runs to 18 residues. CDR3 DNA sequence: TGTGCCAGCAGCCAAGAGTACGGGAGGGCCGCTTTCCAAGAGACCCAGTACTTC. Protein product: CASSQEYGRAAFQETQYF.

V usage is TRBV5-6 and J usage is TRBJ1-3; D is possibly TRBD1 (5 bases). The CDR3 has 15 residues. V was trimmed by 4 bases and J by 2 bases, leaving 13 bases between them. The germline V gene encodes CDR1 SGHDT and CDR2 YYEEEE. The CDR3 reads CASSHPGGPGNTIYF. The CDR3 coding sequence is TGTGCCAGCAGCCACCCCGGGGGTCCTGGAAACACCATATATTTT.

V and J are TRBV11-1 and TRBJ2-1; possibly TRBD1 for D (6 bases). The CDR3 loop spans 15 amino acids. Germline V gives CDR1 SGHAT, CDR2 FQDESV (reference sequence). V gave up 4 bases and J gave up 2 bases, with 12 bases separating them. The DNA of the CDR3 is TGTGCCAGCAGCTACCGGACAGCCACCTACAATGAGCAGTTCTTC. It specifies CASSYRTATYNEQFF. Looking up the rest from reference TRBV11-1 and TRBJ2-1 gives the full variable domain: EAEVAQSPRYKITEKSQAVAFWCDPISGHATLYWYRQILGQGPELLVQFQDESVVDDSQLPKDRFSAERLKGVDSTLKIQPAELGDSAMYLCASSYRTATYNEQFFGPGTRLTVL.

The V call is TRBV6-5, the J call TRBJ1-1; D remains ambiguous. The V end was cut by 7 bases, the J end by 1 base, with 10 bases between. The CDR3 is 13 amino acids. Germline lookup yields CDR1 MNHEY and CDR2 SVGAGI. The CDR3 is CASTVNWNTEAFF. As DNA, the CDR3 is TGTGCCAGCACCGTAAATTGGAACACTGAAGCTTTCTTT.

V gene TRBV5-1 combines with J gene TRBJ2-1, with a tentative D call TRBD2 (5 bases). V lost 1 base and J lost 7, with 15 bases in between. CDR3 length: 15 amino acids. The germline V gene has CDR1 SGHRS and CDR2 YFSETQ. The CDR3 protein is CASSLWASLGNEQFF. CDR3 DNA: TGCGCCAGCAGCTTGTGGGCTAGCCTAGGGAATGAGCAGTTCTTC.

The chain carries TRBV3-1 (or the pseudogene TRBV3-2) and TRBJ2-5; TRBD2 matches at 8 bases. In germline, CDR1 is LGHDT, CDR2 YNNKEL (reference sequence). Trimming cost V 4 bases and J 4 bases; bases outside gene matches: 11. The CDR3 runs to 16 residues. CDR3 amino acids: CASSPRVAGRRETQYF. The CDR3 DNA sequence: TGTGCCAGCAGCCCTCGGGTAGCGGGAAGGCGAGAGACCCAGTACTTC.

V and J are TRBV27 and TRBJ2-7; 10 bases are a match to TRBD2. This CDR3 contains 13 residues. Germline CDR1 and CDR2: MNHEY and SMNVEV (reference sequence). The V gene end was trimmed by 7 bases and the J gene end by 4 bases; junction bases not matched to a gene: 4. The CDR3 nucleotides are TGTGCCAGCAAGCGGGAGGGCCGGTACGAGCAGTACTTC. Its translation is CASKREGRYEQYF.

The genes are TRBV6-5 and TRBJ2-7, with a weak D call TRBD1 (5 bases). Germline assignment: CDR1 MNHEY and CDR2 SVGAGI. The CDR3 is 15 amino acids. Trimming stripped 4 bases from V and 3 bases from J, with 16 bases between. CDR3 DNA sequence: TGTGCCAGCAGTTCTCCAGGGTCCGCTGACTACGAGCAGTACTTC. Translation gives CASSSPGSADYEQYF.

The rearrangement joins TRBV27 to TRBJ1-6, with 7 positions matching TRBD1. Per germline, CDR1 MNHEY and CDR2 SMNVEV (reference sequence). The trim removed 6 bases at V and 9 bases at J, leaving 11 bases unmatched. This CDR3 contains 15 residues. CDR3 amino acids: CASSYTGTVGSPLHF. CDR3 nucleotide sequence: TGTGCCAGCAGCTATACCGGGACAGTGGGTTCACCCCTCCACTTT.

This sequence joins TRBV19 and TRBJ2-1; D may be TRBD2 (6 bases). V shed 0 bases and J shed 4 bases, with 13 bases lying between them. Per germline, CDR1 LNHDA and CDR2 SQIVND (reference sequence). The CDR3 contains 16 residues. CDR3 sequence (DNA): TGTGCCAGTAGTATAGATCTTGGTAGCGGATACAATGAGCAGTTCTTC. Its protein product is CASSIDLGSGYNEQFF.

This clone was picked up a small number of times. The chain has TRBV9 and TRBJ1-3; no reliable D call. Per the germline V gene, CDR1 is SGDLS and CDR2 is YYNGEE. Trimming left V 4 bases short and J 4 bases short, with 12 bases between. CDR3 length equals 14 residues. For the CDR3, the DNA is TGTGCCAGCAGCCACCCTGATCACGGAAACACCATATATTTT. The encoded protein is CASSHPDHGNTIYF.

V gene TRBV18 combines with J gene TRBJ2-5, with D possibly being TRBD1 or TRBD2 (6 bases each). Trimming took 4 bases from V and 5 from J, leaving 17 bases between them. CDR1 and CDR2 from the germline V gene are KGHSH and LQKENI. This CDR3 is 15 amino acids long. CDR3 bases: TGTGCCAGCTCACGACTAGGGGGGCAGAAGGAGACCCAGTACTTC. Protein: CASSRLGGQKETQYF.

This rearrangement joins TRBV7-2 to TRBJ2-1; D is unclear. The CDR3 loop spans 15 amino acids. Germline CDR1 SGHTA, CDR2 FQGNSA. Trimming pared 0 bases from V and 4 bases from J, leaving 10 bases between. In DNA form, the CDR3 reads TGTGCCAGCAGCTTAGCTGGGGTCGCGTACAATGAGCAGTTCTTC. Its translation: CASSLAGVAYNEQFF.

The chain uses TRBV4-1 and TRBJ1-3, with D maybe TRBD1 (6 bases). CDR1 MGHRA and CDR2 YSYEKL come from the germline V gene. This CDR3 comprises 17 residues. V lost 4 bases to trimming and J lost 0 bases, with 16 bases between them. The CDR3 nucleotides are TGCGCCAGCAGCCGGACCCGGGACACAACCTCTGGAAACACCATATATTTT. As protein: CASSRTRDTTSGNTIYF.

The chain links TRBV7-9 to TRBJ2-1; D may be TRBD2 (6 bases). Germline V gene sequence: CDR1 SEHNR, CDR2 FQNEAQ (reference sequence). The CDR3 extends over 14 amino acids. V was trimmed by 2 bases and J by 7 bases, leaving 12 bases between them. The CDR3 bases are TGTGCCAGCAGCTTACGGGAGCAAGGTAATGAGCAGTTCTTC. Encoded protein: CASSLREQGNEQFF.

J is TRBJ2-5 and V is TRBV3-1 (or the pseudogene TRBV3-2), with D perhaps matching TRBD2 (6 bases). V was shortened by 0 bases and J by 5 bases, with 16 bases between the two germline ends. The CDR3 contains 16 residues. Germline CDR1 reads LGHDT; CDR2 reads YNNKEL (reference sequence). DNA of the CDR3: TGTGCCAGCAGCCAAGATCTCTGGAGGGGCGGGGAGACCCAGTACTTC. Translating gives CASSQDLWRGGETQYF.

This clone was observed a single time. The chain recombines TRBV2 with TRBJ1-5; D is possibly TRBD1 (6 bases). CDR1 and CDR2 from the germline V gene are SNHLY and FYNNEI. The CDR3 runs to 15 residues. V was shortened by 7 bases and J by 4 bases, with 17 bases between the two germline ends. CDR3 region: CASTGAGRINQPQHF. The CDR3, as DNA: TGTGCCAGCACGGGGGCGGGACGGATAAATCAGCCCCAGCATTTT.

The chain couples TRBV10-2 to TRBJ2-3, with D uncertain. Trimming pared 8 bases from V and 5 bases from J, leaving 20 bases between. The germline V gene has CDR1 WSHSY and CDR2 SAAADI. The CDR3 sequence is 15 residues long. The DNA for the CDR3 is TGCGCCAGCTTAACCCCCCTGGACGGCGGAGATACGCAGTATTTT. Protein sequence: CASLTPLDGGDTQYF.

V and J are TRBV6-6 and TRBJ2-3; 7 nucleotides align to TRBD2. The CDR3 is 16 residues long. Germline-derived CDR1 and CDR2 are MNHNY and SVGAGI (reference sequence). Trimming at V came to 7 bases and at J to 2 bases, leaving 12 bases not matched to a gene. The CDR3 loop reads CASKKGASGYTDTQYF. CDR3 in DNA: TGTGCCAGCAAAAAAGGGGCTAGCGGTTACACAGATACGCAGTATTTT.

V usage is TRBV19 and J usage is TRBJ2-1; 9 bases align to TRBD1. Trimming cost V 3 bases and J 9 bases; bases outside gene matches: 12. Germline CDR1 reads LNHDA; CDR2 reads SQIVND (reference sequence). This CDR3 spans 16 amino acids. CDR3 DNA sequence: TGTGCCAGTAGTATTGTCGGGACAGGGAACAATCGTGAGCAGTTCTTC. This gives the protein CASSIVGTGNNREQFF.

The CDR3 DNA is TGTGCCAGTAGCCGAGTTTACAATGAGCAGTTCTTC. This encodes CASSRVYNEQFF. J is TRBJ2-1 and V is TRBV19; the D is unclear. The CDR3 extends over 12 amino acids. Looked up from germline, CDR1 is LNHDA and CDR2 is SQIVND (reference sequence). Trimming took off 6 bases at V and 4 bases at J, with 7 bases between the two ends.